The next 32 T cell receptor beta chains were all read from a single sample in a study of blood T cells in healthy people across ages. It was with a sample-barcoded 5' primer and a J-beta primer mix that a second PCR of about 6 to 12 cycles was run. TCRdb passed the 5' RACE reads through MiXCR, listing each CDR3 protein once. The sample holds hundreds of thousands of distinct CDR3 sequences, 50% to 65% seen once. The sample was blood. The receptors stem from a man aged 80 or over in good health.

This clonotype was recorded a few times. The rearrangement links TRBV10-2 to TRBJ1-2, with D possibly TRBD1 on 5 matching bases. Germline lookup yields CDR1 WSHSY and CDR2 SAAADI. V was cut by 8 bases and J by 4 bases, with 11 bases left in between. The CDR3 is 12 residues long. This CDR3 is CASGEGPYGYTF. DNA for the CDR3: TGCGCCAGCGGGGAGGGACCCTATGGCTACACCTTC.

The chain employs TRBV3-1 and TRBJ2-7; D remains unclear. The germline V gene encodes CDR1 LGHDT and CDR2 YNNKEL (reference sequence). V lost 1 base, J lost 8 bases, and 15 bases lay in between. This CDR3 is built from 14 residues. This chain's CDR3 is CASSQAGLDNKQYF. The CDR3 DNA reads TGTGCCAGCAGCCAAGCGGGCCTCGACAATAAGCAGTACTTC.

This clonotype was seen more than once but under ten times. The CDR3 region has the DNA TGTGCCAGCAGCCTTCCTGATTCACCCCTCCACTTT. This gives the protein CASSLPDSPLHF. The gene calls are TRBV3-1 and TRBJ1-6, with no clear D. CDR3 length equals 12 residues. Germline loops: CDR1 LGHDT, CDR2 YNNKEL (reference sequence). The V end was cut by 4 bases, the J end by 8 bases, with 6 bases between.

The rearrangement uses TRBV5-5 and TRBJ2-5, with 11 bases identical to TRBD2. The CDR3 sequence is 16 residues long. The ends lost 0 bases at V and 2 bases at J; junction bases unmatched: 3. CDR1 and CDR2 (germline): SGHKS, YYEKEE (reference sequence). CDR3 loop: CASSLVVAGGQETQYF. In nucleotides, the CDR3 is TGTGCCAGCAGCTTGGTGGTAGCGGGAGGGCAAGAGACCCAGTACTTC. Full variable domain (outside the CDR3, taken from reference TRBV5-5 and TRBJ2-5): DAGVTQSPTHLIKTRGQQVTLRCSPISGHKSVSWYQQVLGQGPQFIFQYYEKEERGRGNFPDRFSARQFPNYSSELNVNALLLGDSALYLCASSLVVAGGQETQYFGPGTRLLVL.

Many counts were recorded for this clonotype. This sequence joins TRBV28 and TRBJ2-7; possibly TRBD1 or TRBD2 for D (5 bases each). The CDR3 covers 15 residues. Germline assignment: CDR1 MDHEN and CDR2 SYDVKM. Trimming removed 5 bases from V and 1 base from J, with 15 bases in between. The CDR3 nucleotides read TGTGCCAGCAGTCCGCCGGGACCGACGTCCTACGAGCAGTACTTC. Translating it yields CASSPPGPTSYEQYF.

The genes are TRBV5-1 and TRBJ1-5; D is perhaps TRBD1 (6 bases). Trimming cost V 1 base and J 1 base, with 18 bases left between them. Germline V CDR1 and CDR2: SGHRS, YFSETQ. This CDR3 is 18 amino acids long. As DNA, the CDR3 is TGCGCCAGCAGCTTGAAGGGGGAGGGTCATATAAGCAATCAGCCCCAGCATTTT. Protein sequence: CASSLKGEGHISNQPQHF. The variable domain in full, with the rest retrieved from reference TRBV5-1 and TRBJ1-5, is KAGVTQTPRYLIKTRGQQVTLSCSPISGHRSVSWYQQTPGQGLQFLFEYFSETQRNKGNFPGRFSGRQFSNSRSEMNVSTLELGDSALYLCASSLKGEGHISNQPQHFGDGTRLSIL.

V gene TRBV7-9 combines with J gene TRBJ2-6; no definite D call. The CDR3 contains 11 residues. Per the germline V gene, CDR1 is SEHNR and CDR2 is FQNEAQ (reference sequence). The ends were cut back, 3 bases at V and 10 bases at J, with 4 bases in the middle. The CDR3 DNA sequence: TGTGCCAGCAGCTTGGCAAACGTCCTGACTTTC. It yields the protein CASSLANVLTF.

This chain joins TRBV10-3 and TRBJ2-6; D is uncertain. The germline gives CDR1 ENHRY, CDR2 SYGVKD. V was trimmed by 11 bases and J by 0 bases, leaving 8 bases between them. CDR3 length: 13 amino acids. The CDR3 here is CAQADSGANVLTF. The CDR3 DNA reads as TGTGCCCAGGCTGACTCTGGGGCCAACGTCCTGACTTTC.

The V gene is TRBV5-1, the J gene TRBJ1-2; D is perhaps TRBD1 (5 bases). V was pared by 4 bases and J by 2 bases, with 15 bases between. The CDR3 length is 15 residues. Germline CDR1 is SGHRS and CDR2 is YFSETQ. CDR3 residues: CASSPPGRDNYGYTF. The CDR3 nucleotides are TGCGCCAGCAGCCCGCCGGGCAGGGACAACTATGGCTACACCTTC.

This clonotype was seen just once. V gene TRBV2 combines with J gene TRBJ2-1, with D uncertain. CDR1 is SNHLY, CDR2 FYNNEI, per germline. Trimming shortened V by 1 base and J by 11 bases, and 12 bases separated the two germline ends. The length of the CDR3 is 13 residues. CDR3 nucleotide sequence: TGTGCCAGCAGTGAAGAAGTACGTCGAAAGCAGTTCTTC. It encodes CASSEEVRRKQFF.

Points on this clonotype: One end of the junction fails to match germline, which may point to a read error. This sequence joins TRBV20-1 and TRBJ2-5, with 8 positions matching TRBD2. The germline V gene encodes CDR1 DFQATT and CDR2 SNEGSKA (reference sequence). The CDR3 length is 15 residues. In DNA form, the CDR3 reads TGCAGGGCTTTACTAGCGGACCCCCTCCAAGAGACCCGGTACTTC. Translating gives CRALLADPLQETRYF.

This clonotype was seen a few times. The V gene is TRBV10-3, the J gene TRBJ2-1; D gene uncertain. From germline, CDR1 is ENHRY and CDR2 SYGVKD. With 6 bases removed from V and 8 bases from J, the gap between germline ends came to 14 bases. The CDR3 extends over 13 amino acids. The CDR3 loop reads CAIRDVFMDEQFF. The DNA of the CDR3 is TGTGCCATCAGGGACGTATTCATGGATGAGCAGTTCTTC.

The chain is built from TRBV3-1 and TRBJ2-4; unclear D gene. This CDR3 has 12 residues. Germline values: CDR1 LGHDT, CDR2 YNNKEL (reference sequence). V shed 2 bases and J shed 13 bases, with 12 bases lying between them. CDR3 in amino acids: CASSQRTGEQYF. The CDR3 coding sequence is TGTGCCAGCAGCCAAAGGACCGGTGAGCAGTACTTC. Using reference TRBV3-1 and TRBJ2-4 for the parts outside the CDR3, the full variable domain is DTAVSQTPKYLVTQMGNDKSIKCEQNLGHDTMYWYKQDSKKFLKIMFSYNNKELIINETVPNRFSPKSPDKAHLNLHINSLELGDSAVYFCASSQRTGEQYFGAGTRLSVL.

The sample holds a few counts of this clonotype. J is TRBJ2-5 and V is TRBV9; TRBD1 or TRBD2 may be the D gene (7 bases each). Trimming removed 3 bases from V and 2 bases from J, with 14 bases in between. The CDR3 sequence is 15 residues long. Germline lookup yields CDR1 SGDLS and CDR2 YYNGEE. Here the CDR3 reads CASSARGGQQETQYF. For the CDR3, the DNA is TGTGCCAGCAGCGCCCGCGGGGGACAGCAAGAGACCCAGTACTTC.

V gene TRBV11-2 combines with J gene TRBJ2-7; 8 bases are shared with TRBD1. CDR1 is SGHAT and CDR2 is FQNNGV in the germline V gene. There are 15 residues in the CDR3. The trim removed 5 bases at V and 1 base at J, leaving 7 bases unmatched. The CDR3 loop is CASSPRTGKSYEQYF. CDR3 nucleotide sequence: TGTGCCAGCAGCCCCCGGACAGGGAAGTCCTACGAGCAGTACTTC.

The genes are TRBV20-1 and TRBJ2-5; 8 nucleotides agree with TRBD2. Germline CDR1 and CDR2: DFQATT and SNEGSKA (reference sequence). The junction had 17 bases not matched to a gene; V was cut back by 6 bases and J by 2 bases. CDR3 length equals 17 residues. The CDR3 sequence is CSASSHSGGLSQETQYF. The CDR3 region has the DNA TGCAGTGCAAGCTCCCACTCGGGAGGGCTATCACAAGAGACCCAGTACTTC.

This chain uses TRBV6-5 with TRBJ2-7; the D gene is possibly TRBD1 (6 bases). V lost 2 bases to trimming and J lost 4 bases, with 15 bases between them. This CDR3 region has 15 residues. Germline V gives CDR1 MNHEY, CDR2 SVGAGI. The CDR3 reads CASSYNQDRVYEQYF. Here the CDR3 DNA reads TGTGCCAGCAGTTACAACCAGGACAGAGTATACGAGCAGTACTTC.

This rearrangement joins TRBV20-1 to TRBJ1-2; D not certain. This CDR3 is built from 13 residues. V was pared by 4 bases and J by 0 bases, with 9 bases between. Germline CDR1 and CDR2: DFQATT and SNEGSKA (reference sequence). CDR3 protein: CSANTPTNYGYTF. The CDR3 nucleotides are TGCAGTGCTAACACACCTACTAACTATGGCTACACCTTC.

CDR3 loop: CASSSQQGGNQPQYF. Written as DNA, the CDR3 is TGTGCCAGCAGTTCCCAACAGGGAGGCAATCAGCCCCAGTATTTT. This chain joins TRBV12-3 or TRBV12-4 and TRBJ1-5; D could derive from TRBD1 or TRBD2 (6 bases each). The DNA end favors TRBJ2-3, so the J call may be wrong. The CDR3 consists of 15 residues.

This chain links TRBV20-1 with TRBJ1-1; 8 positions agree with TRBD1. Germline loops: CDR1 DFQATT, CDR2 SNEGSKA (reference sequence). J gave up 4 bases and V 2 bases, and 9 bases lay outside the gene matches. This CDR3 comprises 15 residues. CDR3 sequence: CSARRTGRVGTEAFF. CDR3 coding DNA: TGCAGTGCTAGAAGGACAGGGCGCGTGGGCACTGAAGCTTTCTTT.

This clonotype occurred once. The chain links TRBV5-1 to TRBJ2-1, with 13 bases fitting TRBD2. Germline CDR1 is SGHRS and CDR2 is YFSETQ. The CDR3 spans 16 residues. The ends lost 4 bases at V and 8 bases at J; junction bases unmatched: 9. The CDR3 loop is CASSPGLAGDGYEQFF. CDR3 in DNA: TGCGCCAGCAGCCCTGGACTAGCGGGAGATGGGTATGAGCAGTTCTTC. The complete variable domain, with remaining parts taken from reference TRBV5-1 and TRBJ2-1, reads KAGVTQTPRYLIKTRGQQVTLSCSPISGHRSVSWYQQTPGQGLQFLFEYFSETQRNKGNFPGRFSGRQFSNSRSEMNVSTLELGDSALYLCASSPGLAGDGYEQFFGPGTRLTVL.

The chain employs TRBV20-1 and TRBJ2-7; the D gene is possibly TRBD2 (6 bases). Per germline, CDR1 DFQATT and CDR2 SNEGSKA (reference sequence). The CDR3 loop spans 13 amino acids. The V gene lost 6 bases and the J gene lost 9 bases, with 21 bases spanning the gap. CDR3 amino acids: CSALGLASMGQYF. The CDR3 nucleotides read TGCAGTGCCCTGGGACTCGCAAGTATGGGGCAGTACTTC.

The rearrangement links TRBV3-1 to TRBJ2-7; tentative D call: TRBD1 (6 bases). The CDR3 extends over 15 amino acids. CDR1 is LGHDT and CDR2 is YNNKEL in the germline V gene (reference sequence). V lost 2 bases to trimming and J lost 3 bases, with 14 bases between them. The CDR3 protein is CASSQPGHPIYEQYF. CDR3 nucleotides: TGTGCCAGCAGCCAACCGGGACACCCAATCTACGAGCAGTACTTC.

V and J are TRBV3-1 and TRBJ2-7; no firm D call. V dropped 1 base and J dropped 1 base, with 11 bases sitting between them. CDR1 and CDR2 (germline): LGHDT, YNNKEL (reference sequence). The CDR3 runs 15 residues. Here the CDR3 DNA reads TGTGCCAGCAGCCAAGGTCAGGCCGGATCCTACGAGCAGTACTTC. This translates into CASSQGQAGSYEQYF.

CDR3 loop: CATSDLWGEAFF. CDR3 nucleotide sequence: TGTGCCACCAGTGATTTGTGGGGTGAAGCTTTCTTT. The rearrangement uses TRBV24-1 and TRBJ1-1, with D uncertain. The CDR3 covers 12 residues. CDR1 KGHDR and CDR2 SFDVKD come from the germline V gene. Between the trimmed V and J ends, which lost 0 bases and 7 bases, there was a span of 5 bases.

The chain employs TRBV20-1 and TRBJ2-7; 9 bases line up with TRBD1. V dropped 2 bases and J dropped 1; count of bases not matched to a gene: 12. Per germline, CDR1 DFQATT and CDR2 SNEGSKA (reference sequence). This CDR3 has 17 amino acids. The CDR3 coding sequence is TGCAGTGCTAGACCCCCTGCGGGACAGGGTTTTTCCTACGAGCAGTACTTC. Encoded protein: CSARPPAGQGFSYEQYF.

The genes are TRBV20-1 and TRBJ1-2, with D unresolved. Per the germline V gene, CDR1 is DFQATT and CDR2 is SNEGSKA (reference sequence). The CDR3 spans 11 residues. The CDR3 DNA sequence: TGCAACGCGAGGATTAACTATGGCTACACCTTC. Protein product: CNARINYGYTF.

In its sample, this clonotype was seen many times. This chain connects TRBV9 to TRBJ2-7; 9 bases are a match to TRBD2. This CDR3 is 15 amino acids long. Trimming cost V 0 bases and J 3 bases; bases outside gene matches: 4. The germline V gene has CDR1 SGDLS and CDR2 YYNGEE. CDR3 region: CASSVGLAGNYEQYF. CDR3 sequence (DNA): TGTGCCAGCAGCGTAGGGCTAGCGGGAAACTACGAGCAGTACTTC. Full variable domain (remainder filled in from reference TRBV9 and TRBJ2-7): DSGVTQTPKHLITATGQRVTLRCSPRSGDLSVYWYQQSLDQGLQFLIQYYNGEERAKGNILERFSAQQFPDLHSELNLSSLELGDSALYFCASSVGLAGNYEQYFGPGTRLTVT.

The chain carries TRBV5-1 and TRBJ1-2, with 8 positions matching TRBD1. Germline lookup yields CDR1 SGHRS and CDR2 YFSETQ. This CDR3 comprises 15 residues. Germline trimming cut 3 bases from V and 4 bases from J; bases unmatched to any gene: 8. The CDR3 nucleotides read TGCGCCAGCAGCTCGTCCGGGACAGGATTCTATGGCTACACCTTC. This sequence encodes CASSSSGTGFYGYTF.

This chain uses TRBV7-8 with TRBJ2-1; 15 bases fit TRBD2. The V and J ends lost 5 bases and 7 bases, in that order; junction bases with no gene match: 9. CDR3 length: 17 amino acids. Germline V CDR1 and CDR2: SGHVS, FQNEAQ. CDR3 loop: CASSPRTSGRARNEQFF. CDR3 coding DNA: TGTGCCAGCAGCCCCCGGACTAGCGGGAGGGCCAGGAATGAGCAGTTCTTC.

The genes are TRBV11-2 and TRBJ2-5; 9 bases fit TRBD2. The CDR3 is 16 amino acids. Germline V gene data show CDR1 as SGHAT and CDR2 as FQNNGV. The V gene end was trimmed by 1 base and the J gene end by 10 bases; junction bases not matched to a gene: 13. This CDR3 reads CASSLAWAGGGEVQYF. CDR3 bases: TGTGCCAGCAGCTTAGCGTGGGCGGGGGGGGGAGAAGTCCAGTACTTC.

The chain joins TRBV7-2 to TRBJ1-2; maybe TRBD1 (6 bases). The CDR3 has 14 amino acids. Germline values: CDR1 SGHTA, CDR2 FQGNSA. V was clipped by 5 bases and J by 8 bases, with 18 bases between them. The CDR3 bases are TGTGCCAGCAGCCCGGAGGGGGAAACGGGCGGCTACACCTTC. Amino acid sequence: CASSPEGETGGYTF.